A single sample is the source of the 29 T cell receptor beta chains below, sequenced in a study of shared clonotypes between healthy human individuals (TCRdb year 2020). Libraries were made using the immunoSEQ multiplex PCR assay. Sourced from immuneACCESS, this table was stored by TCRdb with only in-frame sequences that have V and J called. A share of the clones is absent; for the studies checked, an unresolved V gene accounts for under half, and the remainder has no known explanation. This sample has approximately 980,000 clones in its table, and about 80% of those were observed once. The ten largest clonotypes hold around 1.5% of the sample. Sequenced sample: memory CD4+ T cells sorted from blood. The sample's cell subset or site label, in plain terms: CD45RA-negative fraction. All receptors derive from a man aged 18 to 30 in good health.

Only a few counts were recorded for this clone. Different DNA sequences within this sample yield the same CDR3. The J gene is TRBJ1-1, the V gene TRBV9, with D possibly TRBD1 on 6 matching bases. The germline V gene encodes CDR1 SGDLS and CDR2 YYNGEE. V was cut by 0 bases and J by 5 bases, with 11 bases left in between. This CDR3 has 14 amino acids. In nucleotides, the CDR3 is TGTGCCAGCAGCGTAGACAGGGTGGCTACTGAAGCTTTCTTT. It encodes CASSVDRVATEAFF.

The chain joins TRBV6-1 to TRBJ1-5; 8 bases are a match to TRBD1. Germline V gene data show CDR1 as MNHNS and CDR2 as SASEGT. The CDR3 consists of 15 residues. The junction had 6 bases not matched to a gene; V was cut back by 5 bases and J by 3 bases. CDR3 sequence (DNA): TGTGCCAGCAGTTTTGGACAGGGTCTCAATCAGCCCCAGCATTTT. Amino acid sequence: CASSFGQGLNQPQHF.

A single count supports this clone. The chain recombines TRBV27 with TRBJ2-7; D not certain. The CDR3 runs 12 residues. V was shortened by 6 bases and J by 3 bases, with 9 bases between the two germline ends. CDR1 is MNHEY and CDR2 is SMNVEV in the germline V gene (reference sequence). The CDR3 loop reads CASRRASYEQYF. DNA for the CDR3: TGTGCCAGCAGACGCGCTAGCTACGAGCAGTACTTC.

V usage is TRBV5-6 and J usage is TRBJ1-5, with D tentatively TRBD1 (5 bases). Germline V lookup: CDR1 SGHDT, CDR2 YYEEEE. The CDR3 spans 14 residues. The V end lost 5 bases, the J end lost 0 bases, and 9 bases lay between the germline ends. The CDR3 loop is CASRKGSSNQPQHF. CDR3 nucleotide sequence: TGTGCCAGCAGGAAGGGGAGTAGCAATCAGCCCCAGCATTTT.

The gene calls are TRBV10-2 and TRBJ1-2; tentatively, D is TRBD1 (6 bases). V was pared by 6 bases and J by 4 bases, with 12 bases between. The CDR3 sequence is 13 residues long. The germline CDR1 and CDR2 sequences are WSHSY and SAAADI. In DNA form, the CDR3 reads TGCGCCAGCAGCCACGGACAGCTCTATGGCTACACCTTC. Amino acids: CASSHGQLYGYTF.

The chain joins TRBV5-1 to TRBJ2-3, with D perhaps matching TRBD2 (6 bases). Germline loops: CDR1 SGHRS, CDR2 YFSETQ. The CDR3 runs 15 residues. Trimming took 3 bases from V and 0 from J, leaving 11 bases between them. In DNA form, the CDR3 reads TGCGCCAGCAGCTCGTGGGGGACTAGCACAGATACGCAGTATTTT. This encodes CASSSWGTSTDTQYF.

This clone came up many times. The V call is TRBV7-8, the J call TRBJ2-5, with 8 positions matching TRBD2. The ends lost 7 bases at V and 5 bases at J; junction bases unmatched: 15. Germline V gene data show CDR1 as SGHVS and CDR2 as FQNEAQ. The CDR3 runs to 16 residues. This CDR3 reads CASTLGAGETRETQYF. CDR3 nucleotides: TGTGCCAGCACCCTCGGAGCGGGAGAAACGCGGGAGACCCAGTACTTC.

This chain uses TRBV6-1 with TRBJ2-7; D possibly matches TRBD1 or TRBD2 (6 bases each). V was clipped by 4 bases and J by 1 base, with 17 bases between them. The CDR3 totals 16 residues. The germline V gene has CDR1 MNHNS and CDR2 SASEGT. The chain's CDR3 is CASSGRVEGGSYEQYF. In DNA, the CDR3 is TGTGCCAGCAGTGGAAGGGTGGAGGGGGGATCCTACGAGCAGTACTTC.

The chain combines TRBV19 with TRBJ1-1; D is undetermined. V was pared by 4 bases and J by 0 bases, with 12 bases between. CDR3 length: 15 amino acids. Germline CDR1 LNHDA, CDR2 SQIVND (reference sequence). The CDR3 loop is CASSNGQSMNTEAFF. In DNA form, the CDR3 reads TGTGCCAGTAGTAATGGGCAGAGCATGAACACTGAAGCTTTCTTT.

In this sample, this clone turned up a few times. The chain recombines TRBV2 with TRBJ2-4; D gene uncertain. With 4 bases removed from V and 7 bases from J, the gap between germline ends came to 11 bases. CDR1 SNHLY and CDR2 FYNNEI come from the germline V gene. There are 13 residues in the CDR3. The CDR3, as DNA: TGTGCCAGCAGTGTCACAGCCCTGAACATTCAGTACTTC. Protein product: CASSVTALNIQYF.

V and J are TRBV5-1 and TRBJ1-1, with TRBD1 matching over 12 bases. The CDR3 is made up of 14 amino acids. The V gene's germline CDR1 is SGHRS and CDR2 YFSETQ. V gave up 4 bases and J gave up 8 bases; unmatched junction bases: 6. The CDR3 region is CASSPRDRGPEAFF. As DNA, the CDR3 is TGCGCCAGCAGCCCGAGGGACAGGGGGCCCGAAGCTTTCTTT. Based on the CDR3 plus reference TRBV5-1 and TRBJ1-1, the full variable domain is KAGVTQTPRYLIKTRGQQVTLSCSPISGHRSVSWYQQTPGQGLQFLFEYFSETQRNKGNFPGRFSGRQFSNSRSEMNVSTLELGDSALYLCASSPRDRGPEAFFGQGTRLTVV.

In its sample, this clone was seen a few times. J is TRBJ2-1 and V is TRBV30; 10 nucleotides match TRBD1. V trimming: 7 bases; J trimming: 0 bases; junction bases outside the gene matches: 6. Germline-derived CDR1 and CDR2 are GTSNPN and SVGIG (reference sequence). The CDR3 contains 15 residues. CDR3 sequence reads: CASKTGGASYNEQFF. As DNA, the CDR3 is TGTGCCTCGAAGACAGGGGGCGCCTCCTACAATGAGCAGTTCTTC.

This clone showed up many times. The chain has TRBV10-2 and TRBJ1-2; D not certain. The CDR3 extends over 11 amino acids. CDR1 is WSHSY, CDR2 SAAADI, per germline. V dropped 3 bases and J dropped 10 bases, with 9 bases sitting between them. CDR3 sequence reads: CASSDGVDYTF. The CDR3 bases are TGCGCCAGCAGTGATGGGGTGGACTACACCTTC.

This clone was picked up one time. This chain links TRBV7-9 with TRBJ1-1; D not resolved. Germline assignment: CDR1 SEHNR and CDR2 FQNEAQ (reference sequence). With 5 bases removed from V and 3 bases from J, the gap between germline ends came to 19 bases. The CDR3 runs 16 residues. The CDR3 here is CASSKKDWAEHTEAFF. The DNA of the CDR3 is TGTGCCAGCAGCAAAAAAGATTGGGCGGAGCACACTGAAGCTTTCTTT. The full variable domain, rest sourced from reference TRBV7-9 and TRBJ1-1, is DTGVSQNPRHKITKRGQNVTFRCDPISEHNRLYWYRQTLGQGPEFLTYFQNEAQLEKSRLLSDRFSAERPKGSFSTLEIQRTEQGDSAMYLCASSKKDWAEHTEAFFGQGTRLTVV.

The V call is TRBV5-8, the J call TRBJ1-2, with TRBD1 identical over 8 bases. Germline V gene lookup returns CDR1 SGHTS and CDR2 YDEGEE. This CDR3 spans 15 amino acids. J lost 4 bases, V lost 4 bases, and 9 bases had no gene match. In nucleotides, the CDR3 is TGTGCCAGCAGCGACAGGGGAATGACTGGCTATGGCTACACCTTC. This codes for CASSDRGMTGYGYTF.

The chain joins TRBV10-2 to TRBJ2-3; the match to TRBD2 covers 9 bases. This CDR3 comprises 13 residues. V shed 11 bases and J 5 bases; nucleotides not matched to a gene: 8. Germline assignment: CDR1 WSHSY and CDR2 SAAADI. CDR3 nucleotides: TGCGCCGCCCGGGGGCGGGGGGGAGATACGCAGTATTTT. It specifies CAARGRGGDTQYF.

The chain has TRBV7-9 and TRBJ1-4; D is perhaps TRBD1 (6 bases). V lost 3 bases, J lost 5 bases, and 13 bases lay in between. The V gene's germline CDR1 is SEHNR and CDR2 FQNEAQ (reference sequence). The CDR3 is made up of 15 amino acids. Written as DNA, the CDR3 is TGTGCCAGCAGCTTTGTACAGGGTTTGAATGAAAAACTGTTTTTT. Protein sequence: CASSFVQGLNEKLFF.

V is TRBV19 and J is TRBJ1-2, with D possibly TRBD1 on 6 matching bases. The CDR3 spans 16 residues. Germline V gene sequence: CDR1 LNHDA, CDR2 SQIVND (reference sequence). V gave up 1 base and J gave up 9 bases, with 21 bases separating them. CDR3 sequence: CASSIGTGQGVDRYTF. The CDR3 DNA reads TGTGCCAGTAGTATAGGTACAGGGCAGGGAGTTGATCGCTACACCTTC.

This clone was detected a few times. The chain joins TRBV5-1 to TRBJ2-6, with a weak D call TRBD2 (6 bases). The CDR3 runs 17 residues. V was clipped by 4 bases and J by 0 bases, with 14 bases between them. Looked up from germline, CDR1 is SGHRS and CDR2 is YFSETQ. The DNA for the CDR3 is TGCGCCAGCAGCCCACCGCCGGGGGACTCTGGGGCCAACGTCCTGACTTTC. Its translation: CASSPPPGDSGANVLTF.

A few counts support this clone. The gene calls are TRBV25-1 and TRBJ1-1; 8 nucleotides line up with TRBD1. J was trimmed by 5 bases and V by 4 bases; bases with no gene match: 3. This CDR3 region has 13 residues. Germline-derived CDR1 and CDR2 are MGHDK and SYGVNS. CDR3 coding DNA: TGTGCCAGCAGTGGACAGGGGCTTACTGAAGCTTTCTTT. It is translated as CASSGQGLTEAFF.

The chain is built from TRBV7-9 and TRBJ2-3; TRBD2 agrees at 12 bases. The junction had 7 bases not matched to a gene; V was cut back by 5 bases and J by 1 base. CDR1 SEHNR and CDR2 FQNEAQ come from the germline V gene (reference sequence). The CDR3 sequence is 17 residues long. The CDR3 reads CASSTGLAGKRTDTQYF. CDR3 DNA sequence: TGTGCCAGCAGCACAGGACTAGCGGGAAAGCGCACAGATACGCAGTATTTT. The full variable domain, its missing parts supplied by reference TRBV7-9 and TRBJ2-3, is DTGVSQNPRHKITKRGQNVTFRCDPISEHNRLYWYRQTLGQGPEFLTYFQNEAQLEKSRLLSDRFSAERPKGSFSTLEIQRTEQGDSAMYLCASSTGLAGKRTDTQYFGPGTRLTVL.

The CDR3 protein is CASSLLFGHTGELFF. The DNA of the CDR3 is TGTGCCAGCAGCTTGCTGTTTGGACACACCGGGGAGCTGTTTTTT. The V call is TRBV5-6, the J call TRBJ2-2; D uncertain. Deletions cut 1 base from V and 3 bases from J, with 10 bases between. The CDR3 length is 15 residues. The V gene's germline CDR1 is SGHDT and CDR2 YYEEEE.

The chain has TRBV5-1 and TRBJ2-1; tentatively, D is TRBD2 (5 bases). In germline, CDR1 is SGHRS, CDR2 YFSETQ. Trimming cost V 7 bases and J 3 bases, with 17 bases left between them. The CDR3 runs to 15 residues. The CDR3 protein is CASASGENYYNEQFF. The CDR3 DNA reads as TGCGCCAGCGCCTCCGGGGAGAACTACTACAATGAGCAGTTCTTC.

The CDR3 sequence is CASSQVPGTGLGYTF. The CDR3 DNA is TGTGCCAGCAGCCAAGTACCAGGGACAGGGCTTGGCTACACCTTC. The chain employs TRBV14 and TRBJ1-2, with 9 bases matching TRBD1. The CDR3 is 15 amino acids. Germline V gene lookup returns CDR1 SGHDN and CDR2 FVKESK. With 1 base clipped from V and 7 bases from J, the junction kept 7 bases outside the gene matches.

The chain has TRBV6-4 and TRBJ1-1; D ambiguous. This CDR3 has 14 residues. Trimming cost V 4 bases and J 1 base, with 10 bases left between them. Germline assignment: CDR1 MRHNA and CDR2 SNTAGT. This CDR3 is CASSGGRQNTEAFF. CDR3 nucleotide sequence: TGTGCCAGCAGTGGCGGACGCCAGAACACTGAAGCTTTCTTT.

This rearrangement joins TRBV5-1 to TRBJ2-3; unclear D gene. The CDR3 covers 17 residues. V was shortened by 6 bases and J by 4 bases, with 24 bases between the two germline ends. The germline CDR1 and CDR2 sequences are SGHRS and YFSETQ. The DNA of the CDR3 is TGCGCCAGCACCTCACGACCCCCCGGAGTCGCGGCAGATACGCAGTATTTT. Protein sequence: CASTSRPPGVAADTQYF.

The chain carries TRBV30 and TRBJ2-3; tentative D call: TRBD1 (5 bases). From germline, CDR1 is GTSNPN and CDR2 SVGIG (reference sequence). V lost 0 bases and J lost 8, with 9 bases in between. The CDR3 consists of 12 residues. The DNA of the CDR3 is TGTGCCTGGAGTGTTGGTAGGGGTACGCAGTATTTT. Amino acid sequence: CAWSVGRGTQYF.

The chain couples TRBV5-8 to TRBJ2-7, with TRBD2 matching over 8 bases. Trimming at V came to 3 bases and at J to 6 bases, leaving 14 bases not matched to a gene. Germline CDR1 and CDR2: SGHTS and YDEGEE. The CDR3 extends over 16 amino acids. The CDR3 DNA follows: TGTGCCAGCAGCTCTCAAGGGGTAGCGGGAACAATCGAGCAGTACTTC. Amino acids: CASSSQGVAGTIEQYF.

This chain uses TRBV19 with TRBJ2-3; 8 bases match TRBD1. The CDR3 runs 15 residues. CDR1 is LNHDA and CDR2 is SQIVND in the germline V gene (reference sequence). V trimming: 9 bases; J trimming: 2 bases; junction bases outside the gene matches: 10. The CDR3 region is CASSFRDRNTDTQYF. CDR3 bases: TGTGCCAGCTCATTCCGGGACAGGAACACAGATACGCAGTATTTT. Full variable domain (remainder filled in from reference TRBV19 and TRBJ2-3): DGGITQSPKYLFRKEGQNVTLSCEQNLNHDAMYWYRQDPGQGLRLIYYSQIVNDFQKGDIAEGYSVSREKKESFPLTVTSAQKNPTAFYLCASSFRDRNTDTQYFGPGTRLTVL.